These T cell receptor beta chains were read from a single sample in a study of blood T cell repertoires in COVID-19. TCRdb's table, derived via immunoSEQ multiplex PCR, lists solely in-frame clones and lacks some. Of roughly 110,000 clones listed, around 78% are singletons. Sequenced: peripheral blood. These receptors originate from a man older than 75 with COVID-19, enrolled during active disease. The CDR3 runs from the conserved cysteine through the conserved F or W. Each record gives: clone size, J gene, V gene, D gene, CDR3 protein, CDR3 DNA. A D gene is named only where the DNA matches it firmly. Expanded clones are given a class, and other clones once, few, many or no size at all.

- | TRBJ2-7 | TRBV13 | - | CASSLYSSYEQYF | TGTGCCAGCAGCTTGTATTCTAGCTACGAGCAGTACTTC
- | TRBJ2-7 | TRBV28 | TRBD2 | CASSSPGGRAGGQYF | TGTGCCAGCAGTTCCCCCGGCGGGAGGGCCGGGGGGCAGTACTTC
- | TRBJ1-2 | TRBV7-2 | TRBD1 | CASSLEGQTNYGYTF | TGTGCCAGCAGCTTAGAGGGACAGACTAACTATGGCTACACCTTC
few | TRBJ2-7 | TRBV18 | TRBD1 | CASSPGQTFPEQYF | TGTGCCAGCTCACCGGGACAGACTTTCCCCGAGCAGTACTTC
- | TRBJ1-5 | TRBV4-1 | - | CASSQEARVGNQPQHF | TGCGCCAGCAGCCAAGAGGCCAGGGTAGGCAATCAGCCCCAGCATTTT
- | TRBJ1-5 | TRBV19 | - | CASSIEVGLQPQHF | TGTGCCAGTAGTATAGAGGTTGGACTTCAGCCCCAGCATTTT
- | TRBJ2-3 | TRBV27 | - | CASSSSDTQYF | TGTGCCAGCAGTTCCTCCGATACGCAGTATTTT
- | TRBJ2-5 | TRBV7-2 | TRBD2 | CASSLGTSRETQYF | TGTGCCAGCAGCCTAGGGACTAGCAGGGAGACCCAGTACTTC
once | TRBJ1-4 | TRBV27 | TRBD1 | CASSDRVFNEKLFF | TGTGCCAGCAGTGACAGGGTTTTTAATGAAAAACTGTTTTTT
- | TRBJ2-1 | TRBV11-1 | - | CASSLTGPGAYNEQFF | TGTGCCAGCAGCTTAACGGGGCCGGGGGCCTACAATGAGCAGTTCTTC
- | TRBJ2-3 | TRBV4-3 | - | CASSQDWRGTDTQYF | TGCGCCAGCAGCCAAGATTGGAGGGGCACAGATACGCAGTATTTT
- | TRBJ2-7 | TRBV29-1 | TRBD2 | CSARGGTPADEQYF | TGCAGCGCCCGCGGGGGGACCCCGGCCGACGAGCAGTACTTC
- | TRBJ1-6 | TRBV3-1/TRBV3-2 | - | CASSQGTQGIGNSPLHF | TGTGCCAGCAGCCAAGGCACCCAGGGAATAGGGAATTCACCCCTCCACTTT
many | TRBJ1-4 | TRBV3-1/TRBV3-2 | TRBD1 | CASSQGQGAEKLFF | TGTGCCAGCAGCCAGGGACAGGGTGCCGAAAAACTGTTTTTT
- | TRBJ1-6 | TRBV6-1 | TRBD1 | CASSEADRGRGNSPLHF | TGTGCCAGCAGTGAAGCAGACAGGGGTCGAGGTAATTCACCCCTCCACTTT
- | TRBJ1-1 | TRBV5-1 | - | CASIGTDEAFF | TGCGCCAGCATCGGAACAGATGAAGCTTTCTTT
few | TRBJ1-2 | TRBV28 | - | CASRAGGVYGYTF | TGTGCCAGCAGGGCGGGAGGGGTCTATGGCTACACCTTC
- | TRBJ2-1 | TRBV9 | TRBD2 | CASSLQGTSGNEQFF | TGTGCCAGCAGCCTCCAGGGGACTAGCGGCAATGAGCAGTTCTTC
- | TRBJ2-3 | TRBV7-2 | TRBD2 | CASSHGTSSDTQYF | TGTGCCAGCAGCCACGGGACTAGTTCAGATACGCAGTATTTT
- | TRBJ2-5 | TRBV7-3 | - | CASSLVRGGQETQYF | TGTGCCAGCAGCTTAGTTAGGGGGGGTCAAGAGACCCAGTACTTC